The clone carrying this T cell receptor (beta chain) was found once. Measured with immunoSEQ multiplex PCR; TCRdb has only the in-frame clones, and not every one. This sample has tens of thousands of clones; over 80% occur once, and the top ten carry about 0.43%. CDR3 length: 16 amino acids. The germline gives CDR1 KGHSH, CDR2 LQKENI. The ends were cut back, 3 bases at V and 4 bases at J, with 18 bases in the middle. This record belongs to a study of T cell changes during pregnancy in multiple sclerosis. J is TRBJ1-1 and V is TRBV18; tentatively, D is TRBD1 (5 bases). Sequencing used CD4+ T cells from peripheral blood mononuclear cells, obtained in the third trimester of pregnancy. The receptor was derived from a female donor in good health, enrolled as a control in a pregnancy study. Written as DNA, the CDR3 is TGTGCCAGCTCACCCGCATCCCTCCGTGGGGCCACTGAAGCTTTCTTT. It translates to CASSPASLRGATEAFF.